This TCR beta chain was captured in a study of cytomegalovirus exposure and HLA in healthy donors. The PCR contained 60 Vbeta and 13 Jbeta primers. Here immunoSEQ multiplex PCR was the method, and the copy in TCRdb shows in-frame clones only, minus some. In the table there are approximately 240,000 clones, 82% of which are singletons. The receptor comes from a woman in her 40s in good health and CMV-seropositive. Sequenced sample: PBMCs.

CDR3 region: CASSRPLVLRGTYEQYF. The CDR3 nucleotides read TGCGCCAGCAGCCGCCCTTTGGTCCTCCGAGGCACCTACGAGCAGTACTTC. The V and J genes are TRBV5-1 and TRBJ2-5; D not resolved. The DNA matches TRBJ2-7 better at its end, which makes the J call doubtful. CDR1 is SGHRS and CDR2 is YFSETQ in the germline V gene. This CDR3 has 17 amino acids.